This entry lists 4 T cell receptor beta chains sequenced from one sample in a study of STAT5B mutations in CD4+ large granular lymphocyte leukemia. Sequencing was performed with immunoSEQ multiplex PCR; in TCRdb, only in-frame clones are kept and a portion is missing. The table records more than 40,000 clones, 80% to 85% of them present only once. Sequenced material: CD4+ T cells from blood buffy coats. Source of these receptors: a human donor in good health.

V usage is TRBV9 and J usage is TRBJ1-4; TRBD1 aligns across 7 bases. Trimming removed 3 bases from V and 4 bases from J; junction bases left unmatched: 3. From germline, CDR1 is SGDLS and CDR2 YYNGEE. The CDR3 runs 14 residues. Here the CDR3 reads CASSAGQFNEKLFF. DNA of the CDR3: TGTGCCAGCAGCGCGGGACAGTTTAATGAAAAACTGTTTTTT. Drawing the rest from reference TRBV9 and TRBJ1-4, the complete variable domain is DSGVTQTPKHLITATGQRVTLRCSPRSGDLSVYWYQQSLDQGLQFLIQYYNGEERAKGNILERFSAQQFPDLHSELNLSSLELGDSALYFCASSAGQFNEKLFFGSGTQLSVL.

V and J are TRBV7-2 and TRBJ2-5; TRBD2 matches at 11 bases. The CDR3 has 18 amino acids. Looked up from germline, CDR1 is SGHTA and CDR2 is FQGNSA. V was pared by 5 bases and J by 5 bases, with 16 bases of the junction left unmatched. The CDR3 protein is CASSRSAPSGRSRETQYF. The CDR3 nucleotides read TGTGCCAGCAGCCGCTCAGCCCCTAGCGGGAGGAGTAGGGAGACCCAGTACTTC. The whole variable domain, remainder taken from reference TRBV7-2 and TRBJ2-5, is GAGVSQSPSNKVTEKGKDVELRCDPISGHTALYWYRQSLGQGLEFLIYFQGNSAPDKSGLPSDRFSAERTGGSVSTLTIQRTQQEDSAVYLCASSRSAPSGRSRETQYFGPGTRLLVL.

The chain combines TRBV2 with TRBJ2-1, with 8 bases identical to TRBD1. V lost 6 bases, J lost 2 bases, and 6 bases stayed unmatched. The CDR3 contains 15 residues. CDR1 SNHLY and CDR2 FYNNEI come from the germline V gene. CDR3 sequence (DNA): TGTGCCAGCAGCTGGGACAGGCCTACCTACAATGAGCAGTTCTTC. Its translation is CASSWDRPTYNEQFF.

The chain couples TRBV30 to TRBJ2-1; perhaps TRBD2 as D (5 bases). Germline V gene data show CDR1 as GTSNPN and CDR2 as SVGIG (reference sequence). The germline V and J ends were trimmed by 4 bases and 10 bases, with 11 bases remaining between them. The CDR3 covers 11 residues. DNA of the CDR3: TGTGCCTGGACTAGCAGGAACGAGCAGTTCTTC. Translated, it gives CAWTSRNEQFF.